These 18 T cell receptor beta chains share one sample of origin, sequenced in a study of identical twins (dated by TCRdb to between 2015 and 2016). Library generation was performed with 5' RACE. Sequencing used an Illumina HiSeq 2000. Clones were called with MiXCR by TCRdb after fastp trimmed the public reads at Q25, and only in-frame beta chains were retained. Every CDR3 protein is listed once, alongside the most common genes and DNA of its rows. The sample table contains 250,000 to 350,000 distinct CDR3 sequences; only one count was recorded for 8% to 9.5% of them. Approximately 7% of the sample belongs to the ten largest clones. The data also belong to a second study, concerning yellow fever vaccine responses in identical twins.

Sequenced input: CD8+ T cells sorted from blood. The receptor source for this set is a woman aged 18-35 years in good health.

This chain uses TRBV27 with TRBJ2-3; 12 positions agree with TRBD1. The length of the CDR3 is 14 residues. Unmatched junction bases numbered 4, after V lost 6 bases and J lost 6 bases. Germline V CDR1 and CDR2: MNHEY, SMNVEV (reference sequence). The CDR3 loop is CASRGDRGPDTQYF. The CDR3, as DNA: TGTGCCAGCAGAGGGGACAGGGGGCCTGATACGCAGTATTTT.

The chain combines TRBV4-3 with TRBJ2-2; maybe TRBD2 (6 bases). The CDR3 spans 16 residues. CDR1 and CDR2 (germline): LGHNA, YSLEER. Trimming stripped 0 bases from V and 1 base from J, with 9 bases between. CDR3 coding DNA: TGCGCCAGCAGCCAAGATCTGCGGGAGAACACCGGGGAGCTGTTTTTT. It codes for CASSQDLRENTGELFF.

This clonotype was counted a few times. V and J are TRBV7-2 and TRBJ2-3; maybe TRBD2 (5 bases). The CDR3 has 15 amino acids. The V end lost 5 bases, the J end lost 4 bases, and 16 bases lay between the germline ends. Germline CDR1 SGHTA, CDR2 FQGNSA. The CDR3 coding sequence is TGTGCCAGCAGCGTACTCCTAGCTGCGGCAGATACGCAGTATTTT. Its protein is CASSVLLAAADTQYF.

This clonotype came up a few times. J is TRBJ2-1 and V is TRBV29-1; D is ambiguous. The CDR3 has 12 amino acids. Germline V gene lookup returns CDR1 SQVTM and CDR2 ANQGSEA. V lost 4 bases and J lost 6, with 10 bases in between. CDR3 in amino acids: CSVARPGNEQFF. CDR3 bases: TGCAGCGTTGCCCGGCCTGGCAATGAGCAGTTCTTC.

V usage is TRBV7-2 and J usage is TRBJ1-1; the D is unclear. V was shortened by 8 bases and J by 5 bases, with 15 bases between the two germline ends. The CDR3 covers 13 residues. CDR1 is SGHTA and CDR2 is FQGNSA in the germline V gene. Written as DNA, the CDR3 is TGTGCCAGCCGGGAAGGGTATGGGACTGAAGCTTTCTTT. Protein sequence: CASREGYGTEAFF.

There are many counts of this clonotype. The J gene is TRBJ1-5, the V gene TRBV15, with D unclear. Looked up from germline, CDR1 is LNHNV and CDR2 is YYDKDF (reference sequence). V gave up 5 bases and J gave up 2 bases, with 10 bases separating them. The CDR3 extends over 14 amino acids. CDR3: CATSPGEGNQPQHF. The CDR3 bases are TGTGCCACCAGCCCTGGGGAAGGCAATCAGCCCCAGCATTTT.

This clonotype was seen at least ten times. The V gene is TRBV5-1, the J gene TRBJ2-7, with D perhaps TRBD2 (6 bases). Trimming removed 0 bases at V and 3 bases at J, with 13 bases between. The CDR3 is 15 residues long. CDR1 is SGHRS and CDR2 is YFSETQ in the germline V gene. CDR3 nucleotide sequence: TGCGCCAGCAGCTTGGATTTCCCGGGAGACTACGAGCAGTACTTC. This codes for CASSLDFPGDYEQYF.

This clonotype was counted at least ten times. The chain combines TRBV7-8 with TRBJ2-5, with 7 bases identical to TRBD1. The trim removed 2 bases at V and 3 bases at J, leaving 6 bases unmatched. Looked up from germline, CDR1 is SGHVS and CDR2 is FQNEAQ. The CDR3 contains 15 residues. The DNA for the CDR3 is TGTGCCAGCAGCTTATTCGACAGGGCTAAAGAGACCCAGTACTTC. Its translation is CASSLFDRAKETQYF.

This clonotype was seen repeatedly, ten times or more. The chain combines TRBV12-3 or TRBV12-4 with TRBJ2-5, with TRBD2 matching over 7 bases. This CDR3 comprises 14 residues. J lost 1 base, V lost 3 bases, and 2 bases had no gene match. CDR3 sequence: CASSLGGFQETQYF. The CDR3 region has the DNA TGTGCCAGCAGTTTGGGAGGGTTCCAAGAGACCCAGTACTTC.

The rearrangement links TRBV11-1 to TRBJ2-5; D perhaps matches TRBD2 (5 bases). CDR3 length: 12 amino acids. From germline, CDR1 is SGHAT and CDR2 FQDESV (reference sequence). Trimming cost V 4 bases and J 7 bases, with 10 bases left between them. The CDR3 nucleotides read TGTGCCAGCAGCTCAGAGGAGGTGACCCAGTACTTC. This gives the protein CASSSEEVTQYF.

For the CDR3, the DNA is TGTGCCAGCAGCCAAGGACTAGCGGGAGTGCGGGAGCAGTTCTTC. It encodes CASSQGLAGVREQFF. The V gene is TRBV4-2, the J gene TRBJ2-1; 12 bases map to TRBD2. The CDR3 spans 15 residues. Germline CDR1 is LGHNA and CDR2 is YNFKEQ. V lost 1 base to trimming and J lost 10 bases; unmatched junction nucleotides: 5.

This clonotype appeared a few times. The chain combines TRBV4-1 with TRBJ2-7, with D possibly being TRBD1 (6 bases). The CDR3 length is 15 residues. Trimming took 1 base from V and 2 from J, leaving 12 bases between them. CDR1 and CDR2 (germline): MGHRA, YSYEKL. This CDR3 is CASSQGTEAPYEQYF. The DNA of the CDR3 is TGCGCCAGCAGCCAAGGGACAGAAGCTCCCTACGAGCAGTACTTC.

The genes are TRBV4-3 and TRBJ2-7, with TRBD1 as a possible D gene (6 bases). The V end was cut by 3 bases, the J end by 1 base, with 25 bases between. CDR1 is LGHNA and CDR2 is YSLEER in the germline V gene. The CDR3 totals 19 residues. The CDR3 DNA sequence: TGCGCCAGCAGCCACACCTTTCCTCCGGGCGGCCAGGGGTCCTACGAGCAGTACTTC. Its protein is CASSHTFPPGGQGSYEQYF.

A few counts support this clonotype. This chain links TRBV6-2 or TRBV6-3 with TRBJ2-2; 14 nucleotides line up with TRBD2. The V gene end was trimmed by 7 bases and the J gene end by 8 bases; junction bases not matched to a gene: 15. The V gene's germline CDR1 is MNHEY and CDR2 SVGEGT. This CDR3 is built from 18 residues. CDR3 sequence: CASTLGPGLAGVSGELFF. The DNA for the CDR3 is TGTGCCAGCACTTTGGGACCGGGACTAGCGGGAGTCAGTGGGGAGCTGTTTTTT.

The rearrangement uses TRBV6-6 and TRBJ2-3; D might be TRBD1 or TRBD2, each matching 5 bases. V dropped 8 bases and J dropped 2 bases, with 8 bases sitting between them. Germline loops: CDR1 MNHNY, CDR2 SVGAGI (reference sequence). This CDR3 is 12 amino acids long. The CDR3 loop is CASGGTTDTQYF. CDR3 DNA sequence: TGTGCCAGCGGGGGTACCACAGATACGCAGTATTTT.

In this sample, this clonotype turned up a few times. V is TRBV4-3 and J is TRBJ1-4; D is uncertain. V was clipped by 1 base and J by 7 bases, with 7 bases between them. This CDR3 region has 13 residues. Germline V gene data show CDR1 as LGHNA and CDR2 as YSLEER. The CDR3 coding sequence is TGCGCCAGCAGCCAAGGACGGCTTGAAAAACTGTTTTTT. Protein: CASSQGRLEKLFF.

This clonotype occurred many times. The chain carries TRBV20-1 and TRBJ2-1; no firm D call. Trimming pared 1 base from V and 2 bases from J, leaving 9 bases between. Germline lookup yields CDR1 DFQATT and CDR2 SNEGSKA (reference sequence). The length of the CDR3 is 14 residues. This chain's CDR3 is CSARATQTYNEQFF. In nucleotides, the CDR3 is TGCAGTGCTAGAGCGACCCAGACCTACAATGAGCAGTTCTTC.

This clonotype has a handful of counts. The chain couples TRBV7-3 to TRBJ2-2; possible D gene TRBD1, 5 bases. CDR1 is SGHTA, CDR2 FQGTGA, per germline. This CDR3 comprises 17 residues. V shed 3 bases and J shed 0 bases, with 14 bases lying between them. CDR3 sequence reads: CASSFPTGQPNTGELFF. The CDR3 DNA is TGTGCCAGCAGCTTTCCTACAGGACAACCGAACACCGGGGAGCTGTTTTTT.